Listed here are 17 T cell receptor beta chains from one sample, sequenced in a study of blood T cell repertoires in COVID-19. This table comes from immunoSEQ multiplex PCR, and its TCRdb copy is limited to in-frame clones, with some not included. The sample lists 55,000 to 75,000 clones; around 84% were seen once. Sequencing used peripheral blood. These receptors were collected from a man aged 45-60 years with acute or convalescent COVID-19.

The genes are TRBV19 and TRBJ2-1; D is perhaps TRBD1 (6 bases). V dropped 9 bases and J dropped 8 bases, with 23 bases sitting between them. Per the germline V gene, CDR1 is LNHDA and CDR2 is SQIVND (reference sequence). The CDR3 covers 15 residues. The CDR3 sequence is CASRNRDNGWDEQFF. The CDR3 DNA sequence: TGTGCCAGCCGCAACCGGGACAACGGCTGGGATGAGCAGTTCTTC.

This clone is judged medium-sized. The genes are TRBV21-1 and TRBJ1-2; the D call in the table, TRBD1, was not verified against the DNA. TRBV21-1 is noted as a pseudogene. There are 15 residues in the CDR3. The CDR3 DNA reads as TGTGCCAGCAGCACCTCGACAGAGACTAACTATGGCTACACCTTC. Translated, it gives CASSTSTETNYGYTF.

The chain links TRBV6-5 to TRBJ1-2; 8 nucleotides line up with TRBD1. Germline loops: CDR1 MNHEY, CDR2 SVGAGI. The CDR3 covers 13 residues. V gave up 8 bases and J gave up 6 bases; unmatched junction bases: 8. CDR3 nucleotide sequence: TGTGCCAGCCAGTCCGAGACAGGGGATGGCTACACCTTC. Amino acids: CASQSETGDGYTF.

The genes are TRBV6-6 and TRBJ1-3; D is ambiguous. V shed 6 bases and J shed 3 bases, with 18 bases lying between them. Germline V gene lookup returns CDR1 MNHNY and CDR2 SVGAGI (reference sequence). CDR3 size: 16 residues. The DNA for the CDR3 is TGTGCCAGCAGGATCACGAGGGTTGATGGTGGAAACACCATATATTTT. Protein product: CASRITRVDGGNTIYF.

The V call is TRBV28, the J call TRBJ1-2; TRBD1 might be the D (5 bases). CDR1 and CDR2 from the germline V gene are MDHEN and SYDVKM. The CDR3 is made up of 12 amino acids. V was trimmed by 6 bases and J by 4 bases, leaving 9 bases between them. CDR3 amino acids: CASSRQSYGYTF. In nucleotides, the CDR3 is TGTGCCAGCAGCCGACAGAGCTATGGCTACACCTTC.

Of note for this clone: Relative to the germline gene, one junction end is altered; a read error may explain this. This chain connects TRBV18 to TRBJ2-1; TRBD1 is a possible D gene (5 bases). There are 13 residues in the CDR3. CDR1 and CDR2 (germline): KGHSH, LQKENI. In DNA form, the CDR3 reads TGTGCCAGCTCTCCACTTCAGGGCAATGAGCAGTTCTTC. Translating gives CASSPLQGNEQFF.

The V gene is TRBV7-9, the J gene TRBJ1-2; D is ambiguous. V was pared by 2 bases and J by 4 bases, with 11 bases between. The CDR3 loop spans 14 amino acids. From germline, CDR1 is SEHNR and CDR2 FQNEAQ (reference sequence). The DNA for the CDR3 is TGTGCCAGCAGCTTAACCGGGAACAGCTATGGCTACACCTTC. Translation: CASSLTGNSYGYTF.

The rearrangement uses TRBV5-1 and TRBJ1-2, with TRBD1 matching 8 bases. The CDR3 contains 15 residues. J lost 4 bases, V lost 0 bases, and 5 bases had no gene match. CDR1 and CDR2 from the germline V gene are SGHRS and YFSETQ. CDR3 amino acids: CASSLGTGRSYGYTF. In nucleotides, the CDR3 is TGCGCCAGCAGCTTGGGGACAGGGAGAAGCTATGGCTACACCTTC.

The chain recombines TRBV5-4 with TRBJ1-2, with 9 bases that match TRBD1. V gave up 3 bases and J gave up 2 bases; unmatched junction bases: 17. Germline CDR1 SGHNT, CDR2 YYREEE (reference sequence). The CDR3 loop spans 19 amino acids. Here the CDR3 DNA reads TGTGCCAGCAGCTCCCCGAGGCAGGACAGGGGACGATCGAACTATGGCTACACCTTC. Its translation is CASSSPRQDRGRSNYGYTF.

This clone was seen a single time. The chain couples TRBV28 to TRBJ2-7, with 7 positions matching TRBD1. The CDR3 runs to 15 residues. V lost 4 bases and J lost 5; bases outside the gene matches: 11. Germline CDR1 is MDHEN and CDR2 is SYDVKM. The CDR3 DNA reads TGTGCCAGCAGTTCTAACAGGGGTAGGAGTAACGAGCAGTACTTC. Protein: CASSSNRGRSNEQYF.

The sample holds one count of this clone. The rearrangement uses TRBV11-3 and TRBJ2-3; 9 nucleotides match TRBD2. This CDR3 is 17 amino acids long. Trimming removed 1 base from V and 0 bases from J; junction bases left unmatched: 5. Germline V gene sequence: CDR1 SGHNT, CDR2 YENEEA. Here the CDR3 DNA reads TGTGCCAGCAGCTTAGGGGCCACTAGCGGGAGCACAGATACGCAGTATTTT. This encodes CASSLGATSGSTDTQYF.

The chain couples TRBV6-5 to TRBJ1-2; no clear D. CDR1 is MNHEY, CDR2 SVGAGI, per germline. The CDR3 loop spans 14 amino acids. Trimming took off 5 bases at V and 7 bases at J, with 17 bases between the two ends. CDR3 coding DNA: TGTGCCAGCAGTCAGTGGGCGGGAAGTGGTGGCTACACCTTC. Amino acids: CASSQWAGSGGYTF.

The genes are TRBV2 and TRBJ2-7, with D perhaps matching TRBD1 (5 bases). Germline CDR1 reads SNHLY; CDR2 reads FYNNEI. The V gene lost 9 bases and the J gene lost 3 bases, with 24 bases spanning the gap. The CDR3 has 16 amino acids. CDR3 in amino acids: CASGRFGQSIYYEQYF. The CDR3 nucleotides are TGTGCCAGTGGACGGTTCGGACAATCTATCTACTACGAGCAGTACTTC.

The chain carries TRBV28 and TRBJ1-2, with a tentative D call TRBD1 (6 bases). V lost 2 bases and J 4 bases, leaving 11 bases between the germline ends. The CDR3 covers 14 residues. Germline V lookup: CDR1 MDHEN, CDR2 SYDVKM. CDR3 DNA sequence: TGTGCCAGCAGTTTACCAGGGGCCCCCTATGGCTACACCTTC. This gives the protein CASSLPGAPYGYTF.

This sequence joins TRBV10-2 and TRBJ2-5; 7 bases are shared with TRBD2. This CDR3 region has 13 residues. The V and J ends lost 6 bases and 5 bases, in that order; junction bases with no gene match: 6. Looked up from germline, CDR1 is WSHSY and CDR2 is SAAADI. CDR3 loop: CASRLAGRETQYF. The CDR3 DNA follows: TGCGCCAGCAGGTTAGCGGGTAGGGAGACCCAGTACTTC.

The rearrangement joins TRBV12-5 to TRBJ1-1; 8 bases map to TRBD1. The CDR3 extends over 15 amino acids. The germline V gene encodes CDR1 LGHNT and CDR2 FRNRAP. The ends lost 2 bases at V and 3 bases at J; junction bases unmatched: 5. The CDR3 coding sequence is TGTGCTAGTGGTTTGCCGCGGACAGGGTACACTGAAGCTTTCTTT. Protein: CASGLPRTGYTEAFF. Looking up the rest from reference TRBV12-5 and TRBJ1-1 gives the full variable domain: DARVTQTPRHKVTEMGQEVTMRCQPILGHNTVFWYRQTMMQGLELLAYFRNRAPLDDSGMPKDRFSAEMPDATLATLKIQPSEPRDSAVYFCASGLPRTGYTEAFFGQGTRLTVV.

The rearrangement joins TRBV29-1 to TRBJ2-7; 7 bases match TRBD1. The V gene end was trimmed by 7 bases and the J gene end by 3 bases; junction bases not matched to a gene: 12. The CDR3 totals 14 residues. Germline V gene lookup returns CDR1 SQVTM and CDR2 ANQGSEA. DNA of the CDR3: TGCAGCGCTAGGGACAGTGCTTTGGACTACGAGCAGTACTTC. This translates into CSARDSALDYEQYF.